The source of this TCR beta chain is a study of T cell responses to AZD1222 COVID-19 vaccine. V gave up 1 base and J gave up 0 bases, with 13 bases separating them. Germline values: CDR1 SEHNR, CDR2 FQNEAQ (reference sequence). This CDR3 has 17 residues. Overall study results and limits: Only a handful of AZD1222 recipients, more than 5 in all, had baseline seropositivity. Vaccine-associated CD4 TCRs spanned spike, dominant at 160-218 and 743-854.

To note about this clone: Its specificity is unknown.

Clones were sequenced by immunoSEQ multiplex PCR, and TCRdb holds only the in-frame ones, with some missing. The table shows some 97,000 clones, with 85% to 90% occurring only once. The TCR sequence derives from an adult in good health. The chain combines TRBV7-9 with TRBJ1-3, with TRBD1 as a possible D gene (5 bases). The sequencing used peripheral blood, collected on day 0 of AZD1222 vaccination. CDR3: CASSLGPQASSGNTIYF. The CDR3 DNA reads TGTGCCAGCAGCTTAGGGCCACAGGCTAGCTCTGGAAACACCATATATTTT.